These 24 T cell receptor beta chains share one sample of origin, sequenced in a study of blood T cells in healthy people across ages. Primed by a sample-barcoded 5' primer and a J-beta primer mix, a second PCR proceeded for 7 to 11 cycles. From the 5' RACE reads, TCRdb called clonotypes with MiXCR, one entry per CDR3 protein. The repertoire consists of about 1.5 million distinct CDR3 sequences, with approximately 42% occurring once and the leading ten covering about 4%. Sequencing used blood. The origin of the receptors is a woman aged 18-35 years in good health.

This clonotype came up a few times. The gene calls are TRBV6-5 and TRBJ1-6; D is ambiguous. Trimming stripped 1 base from V and 8 bases from J, with 3 bases between. The germline CDR1 and CDR2 sequences are MNHEY and SVGAGI. The CDR3 sequence is 12 residues long. CDR3 sequence reads: CASSYFDSPLHF. The CDR3, as DNA: TGTGCCAGCAGTTACTTCGATTCACCCCTCCACTTT.

The chain is built from TRBV18 and TRBJ2-1, with a tentative D call TRBD1 (7 bases). Germline V CDR1 and CDR2: KGHSH, LQKENI. The CDR3 loop spans 15 amino acids. V lost 5 bases and J 8 bases, leaving 19 bases between the germline ends. CDR3 nucleotides: TGTGCCAGCTCAAGGAGGGGGCGCTCTGGGGATGAGCAGTTCTTC. Translating gives CASSRRGRSGDEQFF.

This clonotype was found once. The CDR3 here is CASRSAGAGGYCEQYF. CDR3 nucleotides: TGTGCCAGCAGATCCGCAGGAGCGGGAGGTTACTGCGAGCAGTACTTC. The rearrangement joins TRBV28 to TRBJ2-7; 9 bases are a match to TRBD2. Germline V gene data show CDR1 as MDHEN and CDR2 as SYDVKM. The CDR3 is made up of 16 amino acids. Losses at the gene ends were 6 bases for V and 6 bases for J; bases not matched to a gene: 15.

In its sample, this clonotype was seen a few times. The chain employs TRBV28 and TRBJ2-5; a possible D gene is TRBD1 (7 bases). Germline lookup yields CDR1 MDHEN and CDR2 SYDVKM. The V end was cut by 6 bases, the J end by 1 base, with 15 bases between. This CDR3 comprises 15 residues. CDR3 protein: CASRGGQGVQETQYF. Written as DNA, the CDR3 is TGTGCCAGCAGGGGGGGTCAGGGGGTCCAAGAGACCCAGTACTTC. Full variable domain (rest looked up from reference TRBV28 and TRBJ2-5): DVKVTQSSRYLVKRTGEKVFLECVQDMDHENMFWYRQDPGLGLRLIYFSYDVKMKEKGDIPEGYSVSREKKERFSLILESASTNQTSMYLCASRGGQGVQETQYFGPGTRLLVL.

This clonotype was observed a few times. V is TRBV4-1 and J is TRBJ2-7, with 10 bases identical to TRBD1. The J segment lost 4 bases and the V segment lost 0 bases, leaving 9 bases of the junction unmatched. The CDR3 consists of 17 residues. Per germline, CDR1 MGHRA and CDR2 YSYEKL. The CDR3 DNA follows: TGCGCCAGCAGCCAAGACGTGGGACAGGGGAAGAAATACGAGCAGTACTTC. It translates to CASSQDVGQGKKYEQYF.

The CDR3: CSVEGQGVDGYTF. CDR3 nucleotides: TGCAGCGTTGAAGGGCAGGGGGTGGATGGCTACACCTTC. The chain employs TRBV29-1 and TRBJ1-2; 7 nucleotides match TRBD1. Germline V lookup: CDR1 SQVTM, CDR2 ANQGSEA. CDR3 length: 13 amino acids. Unmatched junction bases numbered 5, after V lost 1 base and J lost 6 bases.

This clonotype came up a few times. V gene TRBV28 combines with J gene TRBJ2-1; 8 bases are a match to TRBD2. CDR3 length equals 16 residues. Per the germline V gene, CDR1 is MDHEN and CDR2 is SYDVKM. Germline trimming cut 5 bases from V and 4 bases from J; bases unmatched to any gene: 10. CDR3 sequence (DNA): TGTGCCAGCAGTACCAAAAGAGCGGGAGTATACAATGAGCAGTTCTTC. Its translation is CASSTKRAGVYNEQFF.

This chain links TRBV4-3 with TRBJ2-2, with D possibly being TRBD2 (7 bases). Germline CDR1 LGHNA, CDR2 YSLEER. The CDR3 consists of 20 residues. V lost 0 bases to trimming and J lost 5 bases, with 25 bases between them. This chain's CDR3 is CASSQDLGARGGAGTGELFF. Written as DNA, the CDR3 is TGCGCCAGCAGCCAAGATCTGGGGGCAAGGGGGGGCGCCGGTACCGGGGAGCTGTTTTTT.

This clonotype occurred a few times. The chain is built from TRBV20-1 and TRBJ2-1; D may be TRBD1 or TRBD2 (5 bases each). V lost 3 bases and J lost 2, with 11 bases in between. The CDR3 sequence is 14 residues long. CDR1 DFQATT and CDR2 SNEGSKA come from the germline V gene (reference sequence). As DNA, the CDR3 is TGCAGTGCTAGGAGGGACCAAACCTACAATGAGCAGTTCTTC. Translating it yields CSARRDQTYNEQFF.

This clonotype was detected only a few times. The chain uses TRBV29-1 and TRBJ1-1; tentatively, D is TRBD1 (6 bases). CDR1 is SQVTM, CDR2 ANQGSEA, per germline. V lost 7 bases and J lost 0, with 15 bases in between. This CDR3 is 14 amino acids long. The CDR3 coding sequence is TGCAGCGCTATTAGGACAGTACTGAACACTGAAGCTTTCTTT. This gives the protein CSAIRTVLNTEAFF.

The chain uses TRBV3-1 and TRBJ2-4; D gene ambiguous. Germline values: CDR1 LGHDT, CDR2 YNNKEL (reference sequence). V lost 3 bases and J 1 base, leaving 7 bases between the germline ends. The length of the CDR3 is 14 residues. CDR3 sequence (DNA): TGTGCCAGCAGCCACTTTGGGGCCAAAAACATTCAGTACTTC. This encodes CASSHFGAKNIQYF.

Concerning this clonotype: Possible read error: a much larger clone is one base away. V usage is TRBV29-1 and J usage is TRBJ2-3; 7 bases align to TRBD1. The CDR3 consists of 15 residues. Germline loops: CDR1 SQVTM, CDR2 ANQGSEA. The CDR3 region is CGVIWTGQGTDTQYF. DNA for the CDR3: TGCGGCGTGATCTGGACAGGCCAGGGCACAGATACGCAGTATTTT.

This clonotype was seen just once. The chain carries TRBV5-1 and TRBJ2-1, with D unresolved. V lost 3 bases, J lost 8 bases, and 12 bases lay in between. CDR1 SGHRS and CDR2 YFSETQ come from the germline V gene. The CDR3 spans 13 residues. The CDR3 DNA follows: TGCGCCAGCAGCTCTAACACGGCCGATGAGCAGTTCTTC. Translated: CASSSNTADEQFF.

This chain uses TRBV6-5 with TRBJ1-1, with 8 positions matching TRBD1. Germline V gene lookup returns CDR1 MNHEY and CDR2 SVGAGI. J lost 6 bases, V lost 1 base, and 1 base had no gene match. The length of the CDR3 is 13 residues. For the CDR3, the DNA is TGTGCCAGCAGTTACTGGACAGGGCCTGAAGCTTTCTTT. Translation: CASSYWTGPEAFF.

V is TRBV19 and J is TRBJ1-2; TRBD1 agrees at 8 bases. The germline gives CDR1 LNHDA, CDR2 SQIVND (reference sequence). Germline trimming cut 5 bases from V and 7 bases from J; bases unmatched to any gene: 9. This CDR3 has 14 amino acids. The CDR3 sequence: CASSARDRHLGYTF. The DNA for the CDR3 is TGTGCCAGTAGTGCCCGGGACAGGCACCTTGGCTACACCTTC. The full variable domain, with the rest looked up from reference TRBV19 and TRBJ1-2, is DGGITQSPKYLFRKEGQNVTLSCEQNLNHDAMYWYRQDPGQGLRLIYYSQIVNDFQKGDIAEGYSVSREKKESFPLTVTSAQKNPTAFYLCASSARDRHLGYTFGSGTRLTVV.

The chain recombines TRBV27 with TRBJ2-1, with D possibly being TRBD2 (7 bases). The closer fit of TRBJ2-7 to the DNA end suggests the J call may be wrong. The CDR3 is 19 residues long. Germline V gives CDR1 MNHEY, CDR2 SMNVEV (reference sequence). CDR3 in DNA: TGTGCCAGCAGCTGGGGGGCTAGCGGACCTGAAAGCTCCTACAATGAGCAGTACTTC. Its translation is CASSWGASGPESSYNEQYF.

This clonotype was recorded a few times. V is TRBV4-1 and J is TRBJ2-7; no reliable D call. Germline V gene data show CDR1 as MGHRA and CDR2 as YSYEKL. Trimming shortened V by 4 bases and J by 0 bases, and 16 bases separated the two germline ends. This CDR3 is 16 amino acids long. DNA of the CDR3: TGCGCCAGCAGCCCGAAAGCAGGTATTTCCTCCTACGAGCAGTACTTC. It translates to CASSPKAGISSYEQYF.

The CDR3 DNA follows: TGCAGTGCTAGAGGCGGGGTGGCTCAGCCCCAGCATTTT. Translation: CSARGGVAQPQHF. The chain employs TRBV20-1 and TRBJ1-5; no definite D call. Germline CDR1 reads DFQATT; CDR2 reads SNEGSKA (reference sequence). There are 13 residues in the CDR3. V was pared by 1 base and J by 6 bases, with 10 bases between.

This sequence joins TRBV20-1 and TRBJ2-5; 7 nucleotides line up with TRBD2. V lost 1 base and J lost 11; bases outside the gene matches: 19. Germline assignment: CDR1 DFQATT and CDR2 SNEGSKA (reference sequence). This CDR3 is 16 amino acids long. The CDR3 loop reads CSARASTSRLYNEQYF. The CDR3 nucleotides are TGCAGTGCTAGAGCATCGACTAGCAGATTATACAATGAGCAGTACTTC.

A remark on this clonotype: This may arise from a read error, as a much more abundant clone is one base away. This chain connects TRBV6-5 to TRBJ2-1; weak D call: TRBD1 (6 bases). The CDR3 has 14 amino acids. The V gene's germline CDR1 is MNHEY and CDR2 SVGAGI. The CDR3 coding sequence is TGTGCCGGCAGTTATTCGACAGGTTACAATGAGCAGTTCTTC. Amino acids: CAGSYSTGYNEQFF.

This clonotype has ten or more counts. This chain's CDR3 is CASSQDRGGADTQYF. As DNA, the CDR3 is TGCGCCAGCAGCCAAGACCGGGGGGGGGCAGATACGCAGTATTTT. The V call is TRBV4-3, the J call TRBJ2-3, with 8 bases identical to TRBD2. Losses at the gene ends were 0 bases for V and 4 bases for J; bases not matched to a gene: 3. Looked up from germline, CDR1 is LGHNA and CDR2 is YSLEER. The CDR3 has 15 amino acids.

As concerns this clonotype: One end of the junction varies from germline; a read error may be responsible. The chain recombines TRBV7-3 with TRBJ1-2; 8 nucleotides align to TRBD1. There are 15 residues in the CDR3. Germline V gene lookup returns CDR1 SGHTA and CDR2 FQGTGA. The CDR3 coding sequence is TGTGTCAGCAGCCTAGGGACAGGACTTAACTATGGCTACACCTTC. Protein: CVSSLGTGLNYGYTF.

In its sample, this clonotype was seen a few times. The genes are TRBV20-1 and TRBJ2-3; 10 bases line up with TRBD1. Germline V gene lookup returns CDR1 DFQATT and CDR2 SNEGSKA (reference sequence). Unmatched junction bases numbered 4, after V lost 4 bases and J lost 6 bases. CDR3 length equals 13 residues. CDR3 loop: CSATRQGADTQYF. DNA of the CDR3: TGCAGTGCTACACGACAGGGGGCTGATACGCAGTATTTT.

The rearrangement links TRBV4-3 to TRBJ2-7; 9 bases are a match to TRBD1. V lost 3 bases to trimming and J lost 5 bases; unmatched junction nucleotides: 8. This CDR3 has 15 amino acids. Germline lookup yields CDR1 LGHNA and CDR2 YSLEER. The CDR3 protein is CASSQGWTGVNEQYF. In nucleotides, the CDR3 is TGCGCCAGCAGCCAGGGCTGGACAGGGGTCAACGAGCAGTACTTC.